This TCR beta chain comes out of a study of Graves' ophthalmopathy and Graves' hyperthyroidism. Clinical symptoms, serum thyroxine, TRAb, thyroid ultrasound and orbital computed tomography were relied on for diagnosis. Turning to this clonotype: Its specificity is not known.

The CDR3 totals 14 residues. CDR1 is SGHAT, CDR2 FQDESV, per germline (reference sequence). V gave up 4 bases and J gave up 9 bases; unmatched junction bases: 6. Study results and caveats: Among expanded thyroid clonotypes above 0.001 frequency, most also occurred in blood.

Amplification targeted the TCR beta CDR3 regions, with RNA transcripts as the source material. Scientists carried out first-round RT-PCR using HTBI primers and then a second-round multiplex PCR. One entry per CDR3 protein results from TCRdb running MiXCR on the multiplex PCR reads. The sample comprises around 600,000 distinct CDR3 sequences, approximately 39% of which are singletons, and 3% to 3.5% rests with the top ten. V usage is TRBV11-1 and J usage is TRBJ1-6; 7 bases map to TRBD1. Sequences were obtained from peripheral blood. The TCR sequence derives from an adult man with Graves' ophthalmopathy. CDR3 region: CASSSGTATSPLHF. For the CDR3, the DNA is TGTGCCAGCAGCTCCGGGACAGCTACTTCACCCCTCCACTTT.